This T cell receptor beta chain was recovered during a study of blood T cell repertoires in COVID-19 (TCRdb year 2020). About the investigation overall: The collaborator samples originated in the United States, Italy and Spain and spanned the acute and convalescent phases of COVID-19. The material from the prospective study consisted of cDNA or gDNA derived from T cells, B-cell-depleted T cells, or PBMCs. Deeply sampled blood TCRbeta repertoires from subjects exposed to, actively infected with, or recovered from COVID-19 were included in the dataset. The repertoires were released in a freely available public database intended as a resource for research on the immune response to SARS-CoV-2. Samples came from the ongoing ImmuneRACE study (first 160 participants) plus 1,254 subjects from 6 global collaborators. Nearly every sample came with metadata listing a de-identified subject ID, COVID-19 status, age in years and sex. Where HLA class I and class II types were available, the types were taken from metadata supplied by the sample provider, not from assay-based typing. Paper-wide results and their limitations: The amount of clinical and demographic metadata varied by source and participant and was provided uncurated.

The immunoSEQ Assay, a bias-controlled multiplex PCR, was used to amplify TCRbeta CDR3 regions from genomic DNA. On the authors' methods: The number of nucleated cells in each sample was estimated from the amplification of reference gene primers within the assay. To quantify the absolute abundance of each unique TCRbeta CDR3 rearrangement, sequence reads were collapsed and filtered. Productive Simpson clonality was computed per sample as the square root of Simpson's diversity index over productive rearrangements. What TCRdb holds here is the immuneACCESS table cut down to in-frame rearrangements. Part of the clones is not present; checked against another copy, under half of the missing clones reflect an unresolved V gene, and the others are unexplained. Clonal size and the V and J genes are those of that table, whereas D and trimming came from the DNA. For this sample there are approximately 52,000 clones; about nine tenths appear just once. Jointly, the top ten make up around 13% of the sample.

Whole blood was collected in K2EDTA tubes by collaborating institutions according to the institutions' own protocols. Collaborator samples were shipped for TCRbeta analysis as frozen whole blood, isolated PBMCs, or DNA extracted from either sample type. As concerns this clone: It lacks a known antigen. Per-base quality was not reported, and no clone a single base away is much larger than it.

Trimming removed 0 bases from V and 5 bases from J; the gene matches leave 2 bases unexplained. The CDR3, from cysteine to phenylalanine, totals 14 residues. The read is trimmed to its CDR3 DNA, 42 bases read in frame from base 1. The germline V gene (reference sequence) provides CDR1 SGHKS and CDR2 YYEKEE. Recombination joined TRBV5-5 with TRBJ2-4; 7 bases in the middle match TRBD1. The sequenced sample was peripheral blood. This clonotype was sampled from a man in his 70s with acute or convalescent COVID-19. The DNA sequence is as follows: TGTGCCAGCAGCTTGGAGGGACAGCAAAACATTCAGTACTTC. It specifies CASSLEGQQNIQYF.